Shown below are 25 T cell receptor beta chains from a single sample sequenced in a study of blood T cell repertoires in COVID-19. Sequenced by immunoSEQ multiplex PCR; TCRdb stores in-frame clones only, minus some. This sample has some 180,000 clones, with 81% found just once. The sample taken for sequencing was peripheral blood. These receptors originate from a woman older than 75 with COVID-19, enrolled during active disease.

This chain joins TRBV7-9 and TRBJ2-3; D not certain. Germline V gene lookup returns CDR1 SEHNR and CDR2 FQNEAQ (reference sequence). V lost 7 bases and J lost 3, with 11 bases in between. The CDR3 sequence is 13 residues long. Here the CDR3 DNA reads TGTGCCAGCACCTCTCAACAGACAGATACGCAGTATTTT. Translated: CASTSQQTDTQYF.

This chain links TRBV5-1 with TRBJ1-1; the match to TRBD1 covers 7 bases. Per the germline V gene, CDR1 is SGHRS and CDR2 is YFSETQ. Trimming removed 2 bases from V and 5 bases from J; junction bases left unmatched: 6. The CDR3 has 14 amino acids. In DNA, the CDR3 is TGCGCCAGCAGCTTACAGGGGCGAGGAACTGAAGCTTTCTTT. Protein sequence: CASSLQGRGTEAFF.

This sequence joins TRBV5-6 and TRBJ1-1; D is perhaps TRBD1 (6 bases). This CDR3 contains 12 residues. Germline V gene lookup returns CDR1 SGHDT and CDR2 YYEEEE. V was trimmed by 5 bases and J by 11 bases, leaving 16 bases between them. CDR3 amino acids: CASSAQGRVAFF. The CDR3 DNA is TGTGCCAGCAGTGCACAGGGCCGAGTGGCTTTCTTT.

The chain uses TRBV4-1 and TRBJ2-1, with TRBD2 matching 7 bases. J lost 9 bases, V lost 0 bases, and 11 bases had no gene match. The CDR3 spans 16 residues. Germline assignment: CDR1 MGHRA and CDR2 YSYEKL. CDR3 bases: TGCGCCAGCAGCCAAGAGGCTCTTCCGGGGGAGGGTGAGCAGTTCTTC. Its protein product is CASSQEALPGEGEQFF.

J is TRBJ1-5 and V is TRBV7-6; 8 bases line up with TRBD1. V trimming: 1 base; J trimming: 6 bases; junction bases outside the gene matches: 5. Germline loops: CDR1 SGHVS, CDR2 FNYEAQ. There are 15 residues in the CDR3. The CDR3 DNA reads TGTGCCAGCAGCTTAGAAAGGACAGGGCTTCAGCCCCAGCATTTT. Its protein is CASSLERTGLQPQHF. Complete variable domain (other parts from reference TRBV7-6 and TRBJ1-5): GAGVSQSPRYKVTKRGQDVALRCDPISGHVSLYWYRQALGQGPEFLTYFNYEAQQDKSGLPNDRFSAERPEGSISTLTIQRTEQRDSAMYRCASSLERTGLQPQHFGDGTRLSIL.

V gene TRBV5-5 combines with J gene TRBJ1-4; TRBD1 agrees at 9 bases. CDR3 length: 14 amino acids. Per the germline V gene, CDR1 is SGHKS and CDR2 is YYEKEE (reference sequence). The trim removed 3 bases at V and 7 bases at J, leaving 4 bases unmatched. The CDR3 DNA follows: TGTGCCAGCAGCTGGACAGGGGAGGGTGAAAAACTGTTTTTT. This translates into CASSWTGEGEKLFF.

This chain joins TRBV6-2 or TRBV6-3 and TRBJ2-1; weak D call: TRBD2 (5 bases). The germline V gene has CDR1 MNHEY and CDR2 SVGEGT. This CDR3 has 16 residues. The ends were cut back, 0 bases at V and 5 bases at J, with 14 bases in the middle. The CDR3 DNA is TGTGCCAGCAGTTACTCGCCCGGGAACCGAGACAATGAGCAGTTCTTC. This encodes CASSYSPGNRDNEQFF.

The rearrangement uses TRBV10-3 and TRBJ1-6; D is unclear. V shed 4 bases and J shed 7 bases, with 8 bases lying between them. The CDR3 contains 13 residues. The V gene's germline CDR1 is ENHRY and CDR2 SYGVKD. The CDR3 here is CAISVGGNSPLHF. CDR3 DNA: TGTGCCATCAGTGTTGGAGGAAATTCACCCCTCCACTTT.

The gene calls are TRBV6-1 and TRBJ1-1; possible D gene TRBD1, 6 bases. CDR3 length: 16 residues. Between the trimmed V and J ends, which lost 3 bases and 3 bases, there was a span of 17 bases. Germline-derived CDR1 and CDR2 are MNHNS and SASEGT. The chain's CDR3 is CASSDPRGRVDTEAFF. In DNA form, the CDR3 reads TGTGCCAGCAGTGACCCAAGGGGGAGGGTAGACACTGAAGCTTTCTTT.

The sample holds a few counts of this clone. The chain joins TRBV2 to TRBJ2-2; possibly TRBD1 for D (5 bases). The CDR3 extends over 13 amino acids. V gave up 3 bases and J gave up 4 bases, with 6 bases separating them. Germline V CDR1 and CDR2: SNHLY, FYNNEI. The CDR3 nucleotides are TGTGCCAGCAGTGACAGGGTCACCGGGGAGCTGTTTTTT. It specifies CASSDRVTGELFF.

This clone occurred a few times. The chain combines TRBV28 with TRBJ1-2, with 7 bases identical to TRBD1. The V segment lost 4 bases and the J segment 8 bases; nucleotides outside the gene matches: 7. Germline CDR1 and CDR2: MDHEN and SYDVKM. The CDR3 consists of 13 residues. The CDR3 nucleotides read TGTGCCAGCAGTTCACAGGGGCTGGGGGGCTACACCTTC. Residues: CASSSQGLGGYTF.

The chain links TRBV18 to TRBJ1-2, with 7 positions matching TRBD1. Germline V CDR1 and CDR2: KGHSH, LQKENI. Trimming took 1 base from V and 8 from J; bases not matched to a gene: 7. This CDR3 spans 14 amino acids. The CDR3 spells CASSPLEGAEGYTF. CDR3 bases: TGTGCCAGCTCACCACTGGAGGGGGCGGAAGGCTACACCTTC.

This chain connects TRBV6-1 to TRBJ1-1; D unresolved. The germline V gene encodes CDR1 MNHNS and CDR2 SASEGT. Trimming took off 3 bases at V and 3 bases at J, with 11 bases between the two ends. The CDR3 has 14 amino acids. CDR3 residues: CASSDRTDYTEAFF. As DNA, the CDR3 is TGTGCCAGCAGTGATCGGACTGACTACACTGAAGCTTTCTTT.

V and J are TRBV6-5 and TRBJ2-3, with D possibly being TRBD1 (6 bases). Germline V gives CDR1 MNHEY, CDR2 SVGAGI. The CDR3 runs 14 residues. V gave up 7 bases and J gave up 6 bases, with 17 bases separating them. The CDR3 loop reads CASTHTGLRDTQYF. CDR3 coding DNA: TGTGCCAGCACCCACACAGGGCTCAGGGATACGCAGTATTTT.

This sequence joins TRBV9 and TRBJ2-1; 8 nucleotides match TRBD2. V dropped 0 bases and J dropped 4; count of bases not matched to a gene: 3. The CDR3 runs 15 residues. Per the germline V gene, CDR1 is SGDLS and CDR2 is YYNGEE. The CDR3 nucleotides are TGTGCCAGCAGCGTAGGCGGGGGGATTTACAATGAGCAGTTCTTC. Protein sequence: CASSVGGGIYNEQFF. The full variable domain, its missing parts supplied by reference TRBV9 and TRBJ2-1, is DSGVTQTPKHLITATGQRVTLRCSPRSGDLSVYWYQQSLDQGLQFLIQYYNGEERAKGNILERFSAQQFPDLHSELNLSSLELGDSALYFCASSVGGGIYNEQFFGPGTRLTVL.

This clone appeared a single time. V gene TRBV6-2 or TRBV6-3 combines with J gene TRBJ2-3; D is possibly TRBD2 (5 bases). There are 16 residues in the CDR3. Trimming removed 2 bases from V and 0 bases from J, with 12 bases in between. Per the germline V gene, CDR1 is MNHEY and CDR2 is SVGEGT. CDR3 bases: TGTGCCAGCAGTTACGAGGACTGGTCTAGCACAGATACGCAGTATTTT. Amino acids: CASSYEDWSSTDTQYF.

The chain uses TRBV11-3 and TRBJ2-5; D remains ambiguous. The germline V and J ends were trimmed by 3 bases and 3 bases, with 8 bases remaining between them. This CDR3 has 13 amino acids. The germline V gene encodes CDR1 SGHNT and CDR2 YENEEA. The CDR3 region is CASSFFSEETQYF. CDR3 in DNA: TGTGCCAGCAGCTTTTTTTCCGAAGAGACCCAGTACTTC.

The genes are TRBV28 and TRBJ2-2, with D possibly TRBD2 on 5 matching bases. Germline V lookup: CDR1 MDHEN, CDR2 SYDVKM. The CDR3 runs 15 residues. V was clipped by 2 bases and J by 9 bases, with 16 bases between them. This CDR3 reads CASSLAGGRVRELFF. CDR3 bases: TGTGCCAGCAGTTTAGCGGGTGGGAGAGTAAGGGAGCTGTTTTTT. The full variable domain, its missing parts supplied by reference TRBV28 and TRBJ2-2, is DVKVTQSSRYLVKRTGEKVFLECVQDMDHENMFWYRQDPGLGLRLIYFSYDVKMKEKGDIPEGYSVSREKKERFSLILESASTNQTSMYLCASSLAGGRVRELFFGEGSRLTVL.

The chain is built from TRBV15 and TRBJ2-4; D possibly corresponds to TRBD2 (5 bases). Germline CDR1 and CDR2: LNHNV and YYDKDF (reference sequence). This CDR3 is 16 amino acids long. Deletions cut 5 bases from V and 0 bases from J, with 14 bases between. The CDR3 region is CATSPRGSLAKNIQYF. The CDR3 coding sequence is TGTGCCACCAGCCCACGGGGTTCACTAGCCAAAAACATTCAGTACTTC.

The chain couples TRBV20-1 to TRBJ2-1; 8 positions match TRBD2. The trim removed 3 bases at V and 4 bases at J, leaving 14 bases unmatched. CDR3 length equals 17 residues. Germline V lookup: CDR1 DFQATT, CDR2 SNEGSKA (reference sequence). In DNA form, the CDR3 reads TGCAGTGCTAGTGGTAGAGGCTCCGGGAGGGCTTACAATGAGCAGTTCTTC. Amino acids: CSASGRGSGRAYNEQFF.

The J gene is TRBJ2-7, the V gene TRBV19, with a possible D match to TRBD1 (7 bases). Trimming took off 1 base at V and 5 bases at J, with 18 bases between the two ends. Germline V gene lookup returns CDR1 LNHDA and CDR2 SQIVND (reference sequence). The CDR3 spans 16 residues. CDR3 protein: CASSIGRGVGSHEQYF. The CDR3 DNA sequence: TGTGCCAGTAGTATAGGCAGGGGGGTTGGGTCTCACGAGCAGTACTTC. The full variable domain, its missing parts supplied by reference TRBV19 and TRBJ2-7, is DGGITQSPKYLFRKEGQNVTLSCEQNLNHDAMYWYRQDPGQGLRLIYYSQIVNDFQKGDIAEGYSVSREKKESFPLTVTSAQKNPTAFYLCASSIGRGVGSHEQYFGPGTRLTVT.

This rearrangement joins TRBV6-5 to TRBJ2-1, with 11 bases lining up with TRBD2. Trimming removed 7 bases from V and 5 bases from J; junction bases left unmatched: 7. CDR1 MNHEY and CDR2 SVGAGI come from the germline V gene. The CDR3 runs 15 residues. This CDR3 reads CASNPTGLADNEQFF. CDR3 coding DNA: TGTGCCAGCAACCCGACGGGACTAGCGGACAATGAGCAGTTCTTC.

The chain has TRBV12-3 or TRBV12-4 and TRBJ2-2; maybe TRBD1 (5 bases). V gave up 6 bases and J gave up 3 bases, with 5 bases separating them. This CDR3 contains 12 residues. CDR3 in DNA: TGTGCCAGCAGAGGGGACACCGGGGAGCTGTTTTTT. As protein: CASRGDTGELFF.

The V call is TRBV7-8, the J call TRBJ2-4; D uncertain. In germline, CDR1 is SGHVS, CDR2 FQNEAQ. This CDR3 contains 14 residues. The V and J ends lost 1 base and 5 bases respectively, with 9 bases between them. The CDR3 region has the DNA TGTGCCAGCAGCTTAGGAGGCTCCCAAAACATTCAGTACTTC. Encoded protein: CASSLGGSQNIQYF.

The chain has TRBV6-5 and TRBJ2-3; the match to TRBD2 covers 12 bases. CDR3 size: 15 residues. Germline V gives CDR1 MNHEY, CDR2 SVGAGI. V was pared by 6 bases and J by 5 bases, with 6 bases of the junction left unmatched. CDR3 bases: TGTGCCAGCAGCGTTCCGGGACTAGCGGGAGATACGCAGTATTTT. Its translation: CASSVPGLAGDTQYF.